These T cell receptor beta chains were read from a single sample in a study of monozygotic twins with inflammatory bowel disease. TCRdb reprocessed the 5' RACE reads, keeping one entry per CDR3 protein, no DNA. The sample table sets out under 200,000 distinct CDR3 sequences. The sequencing input was blood. The receptors here all came from a human donor with ulcerative colitis or Crohn's disease, or a healthy co-twin of an affected twin (not recorded which). Each CDR3 is given with its conserved first and last residue.

j_gene | v_gene | CDR3aa
TRBJ1-3 | TRBV4-1 | CASSQRGPFGNTIYF
TRBJ2-3 | TRBV29-1 | CSVGLAGGPPSTDTQYF
TRBJ2-3 | TRBV5-8 | CASSLRQGATDTQYF
TRBJ2-6 | TRBV29-1 | CSVVPGSGANVLTF
TRBJ2-3 | TRBV2 | CASSEGGQGADTQYF
TRBJ2-2 | TRBV6-5 | CASSYTSGSLGTGELFF
TRBJ1-1 | TRBV2 | CASTNFLGNTEAFF
TRBJ2-4 | TRBV6-2/TRBV6-3 | CASSYETGGLLAKNIQYF
TRBJ2-4 | TRBV9 | CASSVEGASTQNIQYF
TRBJ2-5 | TRBV7-9 | CASSLATGAETQYF
TRBJ1-1 | TRBV10-3 | CAIRQGPTEAFF
TRBJ2-2 | TRBV19 | CASSILSGGGRGTGELFF
TRBJ2-2 | TRBV3-1 | CASSQTGPNTGELFF
TRBJ1-1 | TRBV28 | CAGRDRGVRTEAFF
TRBJ2-1 | TRBV28 | CASSFNRNEQFF
TRBJ1-2 | TRBV10-3 | CAISRAEHGYTF
TRBJ2-7 | TRBV28 | CASSLPLATYEQYF
TRBJ2-1 | TRBV7-9 | CASSRRGWEQFF
TRBJ2-4 | TRBV18 | CASSPREGFRDQYF
TRBJ1-5 | TRBV2 | CASRSDGNQPQHF
TRBJ2-3 | TRBV7-9 | CASSPQGLAFTDTQYF
TRBJ2-1 | TRBV19 | CASSIGGLAGKNEQFF
TRBJ2-5 | TRBV5-1 | CASSLDTFKETQYF
TRBJ2-7 | TRBV12-3/TRBV12-4 | CASSPRGVYYEQYF
TRBJ2-3 | TRBV28 | CASTKAGGPTDTQYF
TRBJ1-5 | TRBV12-3/TRBV12-4 | CASSPGLGGPQHF
TRBJ2-7 | TRBV28 | CATTGVGEQYF
TRBJ2-7 | TRBV19 | CASSSGVYEQYF
TRBJ2-7 | TRBV5-6 | CASTPGGTSGTYEQYF